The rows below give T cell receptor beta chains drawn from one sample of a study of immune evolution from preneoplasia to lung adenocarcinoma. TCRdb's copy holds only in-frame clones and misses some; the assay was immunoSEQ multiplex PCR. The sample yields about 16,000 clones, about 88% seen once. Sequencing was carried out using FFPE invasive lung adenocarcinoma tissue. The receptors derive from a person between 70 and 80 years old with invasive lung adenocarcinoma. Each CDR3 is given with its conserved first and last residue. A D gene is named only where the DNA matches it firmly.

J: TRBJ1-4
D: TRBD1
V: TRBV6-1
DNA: TGTGCCAGCAGTGAAAAAGGGGACAGGGCATATGAAAAACTGTTTTTT
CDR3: CASSEKGDRAYEKLFF

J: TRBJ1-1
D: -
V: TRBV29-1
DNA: TGCAGCGTTTTCGAGCCGAAAACCATCAGGCTTGAAGCTTTCTTT
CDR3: CSVFEPKTIRLEAFF

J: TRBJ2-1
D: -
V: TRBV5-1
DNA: TGCGCCAGCAGCTTGGCGGATGGTGAGCAGTTCTTC
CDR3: CASSLADGEQFF

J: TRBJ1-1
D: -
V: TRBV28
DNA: TGTGCCAGCACCCCTGGTTGGACTGAAGCTTTCTTT
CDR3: CASTPGWTEAFF

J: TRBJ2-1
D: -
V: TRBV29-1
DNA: TGCAGCGTTGAAGAGGGTCCTAGTGCCTACAATGAGCAGTTCTTC
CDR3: CSVEEGPSAYNEQFF

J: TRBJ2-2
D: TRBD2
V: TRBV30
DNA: TGTGCCTGGAGTGTAGATGGTCTAGCGGGAACCGGGGAGCTGTTTTTT
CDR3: CAWSVDGLAGTGELFF

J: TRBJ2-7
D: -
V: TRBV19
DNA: TGTGCCAGTAGTATGGGGCACCACGAGCAGTACTTC
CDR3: CASSMGHHEQYF

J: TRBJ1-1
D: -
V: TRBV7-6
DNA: TGTGCCAGCAGCTTAGACATGGTGGGGGGAGAAGCTTTCTTT
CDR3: CASSLDMVGGEAFF

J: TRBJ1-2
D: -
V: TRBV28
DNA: TGTGCCAGCAGTTTAGCAGGGGCTAACTATGGCTACACCTTC
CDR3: CASSLAGANYGYTF

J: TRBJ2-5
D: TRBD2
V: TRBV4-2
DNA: TGTGCCAGCAGCCTTTCGAGCGGGGGTGAAGAGACCCAGTACTTC
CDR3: CASSLSSGGEETQYF

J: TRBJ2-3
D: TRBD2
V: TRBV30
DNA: TGTGCCTGGAGCGGTAGCGGGGGGGCAACAGATACGCAGTATTTT
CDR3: CAWSGSGGATDTQYF

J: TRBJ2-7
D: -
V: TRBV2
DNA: TGTGCCAGCAGTGACATGGAGGGGTACGAGCAGTACTTC
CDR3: CASSDMEGYEQYF

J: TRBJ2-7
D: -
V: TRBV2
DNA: TGTGCCAGCAGTGAAACAGGTTCGTCCTACGAGCAGTACTTC
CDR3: CASSETGSSYEQYF

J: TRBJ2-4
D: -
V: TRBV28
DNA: TGTGCCAGCAGTTTTCAGCCCTTGGGGAGGTCTCACATTCAGTACTTC
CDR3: CASSFQPLGRSHIQYF

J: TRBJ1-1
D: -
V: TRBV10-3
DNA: TGTGCCATCACCCCATCGGGGGTAGAAACTGAAGCTTTTTTT
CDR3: CAITPSGVETEAFF

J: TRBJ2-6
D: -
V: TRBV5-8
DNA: TGTGCCAGCAGCTTGGAACTTTCTGGGGCCAACGTCCTGACTTTC
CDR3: CASSLELSGANVLTF